This TCR beta chain was obtained from a study of cytomegalovirus exposure and HLA in healthy donors. Study-level findings and limits: A further, later analysis showed that HLA-associated TCR beta chains (compared with equally common others) were more clonally expanded.

Regarding this clone: Antigen specificity is unknown.

The primer mix had 60 Vbeta and 13 Jbeta primers. Measured with immunoSEQ multiplex PCR; TCRdb has only the in-frame clones, and not every one. The data contain 150,000 to 200,000 clones, about three quarters of them seen just once; the ten biggest clones take up about 14%. The sequenced sample was PBMCs. The TCR comes from a man aged 45-60 years in good health and CMV-seropositive.

This chain's CDR3 is CASTLSTGTGYNEQFF. CDR3 nucleotide sequence: TGTGCCAGCACCCTTTCGACAGGGACGGGGTACAATGAGCAGTTCTTC. The chain couples TRBV9 to TRBJ2-1, with 7 bases matching TRBD1. Trimming cost V 6 bases and J 4 bases; bases outside gene matches: 13. The CDR3 is 16 residues long. Germline V lookup: CDR1 SGDLS, CDR2 YYNGEE.